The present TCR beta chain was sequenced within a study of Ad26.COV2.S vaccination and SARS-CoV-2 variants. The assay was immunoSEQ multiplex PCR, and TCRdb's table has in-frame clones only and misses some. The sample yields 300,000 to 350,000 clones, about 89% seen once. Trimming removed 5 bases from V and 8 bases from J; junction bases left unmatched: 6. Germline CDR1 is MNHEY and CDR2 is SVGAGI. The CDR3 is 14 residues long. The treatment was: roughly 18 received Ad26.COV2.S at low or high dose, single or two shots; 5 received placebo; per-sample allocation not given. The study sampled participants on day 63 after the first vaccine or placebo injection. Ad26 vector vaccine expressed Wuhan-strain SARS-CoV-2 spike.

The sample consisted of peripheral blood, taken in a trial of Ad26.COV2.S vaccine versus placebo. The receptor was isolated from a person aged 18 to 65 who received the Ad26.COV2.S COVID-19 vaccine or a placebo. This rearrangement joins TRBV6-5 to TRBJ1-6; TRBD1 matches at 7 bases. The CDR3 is CASSNRGGDSPLHF. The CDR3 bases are TGTGCCAGCAGTAACAGGGGTGGGGATTCACCCCTCCACTTT.